This T cell receptor beta chain was obtained from a study of T-cell reconstitution after alpha-beta-depleted transplantation in children. About this clonotype itself: Its antigen is currently unknown.

It was with unique molecular identifiers that the TCRbeta library was prepared. TCRdb reprocessed the PCR reads with MiXCR, giving one entry per CDR3 protein. Here the sample spans approximately 800,000 distinct CDR3 sequences, around 15% being singletons. Findings of the study overall: Several hundred graft clones that had expanded were reportedly the source of alpha-beta T cells about two months after transplant.

The TCR sequence derives from a male patient aged 10 to 17 who had a stem cell transplant for acute lymphoblastic leukemia, so the T cells may come from the graft donor. Specimen: PBMCs, mostly from graft donor cells, collected 360 days after TCRalphabeta/CD19-depleted stem cell transplant.

CDR3 sequence reads: CASSPYGAGPTYEQYF. CDR3 in DNA: TGTGCCAGCAGCCCCTACGGTGCGGGACCAACCTACGAGCAGTACTTC. The chain joins TRBV14 to TRBJ2-7, with D tentatively TRBD2 (6 bases). The CDR3 runs 16 residues. The germline gives CDR1 SGHDN, CDR2 FVKESK. V lost 4 bases and J lost 2, with 18 bases in between.